This T cell receptor (beta chain) was sequenced in a study of OX40 agonist ivuxolimab in advanced cancers. Study-level background: Ivuxolimab is a fully human IgG2 antibody that activates OX40 (CD134).

This table comes from immunoSEQ multiplex PCR, and its TCRdb copy is limited to in-frame clones, with some not included. The sample yields more than 55,000 clones, 82% seen once. In its sample, this clone was seen once. Its antigen remains unknown. Points from the study as a whole: The study observed clonal expansion of CD4+ and CD8+ blood T cells by week 6 at 0.1 to 3.0 mg/kg.

This receptor was taken from an adult with an advanced solid tumor such as melanoma, head and neck, liver or kidney cancer. The material sequenced was CD4+ or CD8+ T cells sorted from blood, taken in a trial of the OX40 agonist ivuxolimab.

The CDR3 reads CASSPLDRRGGTIYF. CDR3 nucleotides: TGTGCCAGCAGTCCCCTCGACAGGCGAGGGGGCACCATATATTTT. The chain joins TRBV28 to TRBJ1-3; perhaps TRBD1 as D (6 bases). The V gene's germline CDR1 is MDHEN and CDR2 SYDVKM. The CDR3 consists of 15 residues. Trimming removed 5 bases at V and 9 bases at J, with 20 bases between.